This T cell receptor beta chain was observed in a study of beta chain features in type 1 diabetes. Comments on this clone: Its antigen is not identified.

Losses at the gene ends were 4 bases for V and 5 bases for J; bases not matched to a gene: 6. The CDR3 extends over 14 amino acids. Germline V gene lookup returns CDR1 SGHNT and CDR2 YYREEE (reference sequence). Overall study findings and caveats: Resolution of whether HLA type affects TCRB rearrangement was not achieved here. Type 1 diabetes patients showed fewer insertions and more deletions at VDJ junctions. Cells carrying high TCR expression could end up over-represented when cDNA is sequenced. A potential PCR bias toward shorter templates would be equal in patient and control samples.

TCRB transcripts that were expressed got sequenced, as all of the isolated RNA had been reverse transcribed. Assay: immunoSEQ multiplex PCR; the TCRdb copy retains only in-frame clones and omits some. This table has tens of thousands of clones, around 32% appearing once. The rearrangement uses TRBV5-4 and TRBJ2-5, with 9 nucleotides matching TRBD2. The TCR sequence derives from a woman aged 18-29 years in good health. The sequencing input was stem cell memory CD4+ T cells from blood. This CDR3 is CASSGRGGPETQYF. The CDR3 nucleotides are TGTGCCAGCAGCGGGCGGGGGGGCCCGGAGACCCAGTACTTC.